The clone carrying this T cell receptor beta chain appeared many times. As yet, its antigen is unknown. This record belongs to a study of read filtering for tumor transcriptome and immune sequencing. This CDR3 has 15 residues. From germline, CDR1 is SGHRS and CDR2 YFSETQ. V gave up 0 bases and J gave up 0 bases, with 9 bases separating them. Notes on the study in general: This fraction held mixed bone marrow immune cells after CD138-negative sorting.

From around 0.4 ug of RNA, a library with molecular barcoded alpha/delta and beta/gamma adaptors was made. Each CDR3 protein gets one entry after TCRdb re-called the reads with MiXCR. The sample contains under 60,000 distinct CDR3 sequences, roughly 20% of which appear only once. Sequencing was done on a sample of a population of CD138-negative cells sorted from bone marrow. The chain carries TRBV5-1 and TRBJ1-1, with D maybe TRBD1 (5 bases). The sequence was obtained from a donor over 35 with multiple myeloma. This chain's CDR3 is CASSLGGRVNTEAFF. DNA for the CDR3: TGCGCCAGCAGCTTGGGGGGACGCGTGAACACTGAAGCTTTCTTT.